This T cell receptor (beta chain) is from a study of blood T cell repertoires in COVID-19. Study-wide background: Italy, Spain and the United States were the sources of the convalescent and acute COVID-19 samples. T cells, B-cell-depleted T cells, or PBMCs provided the cDNA or gDNA that served as material.

The data were produced by immunoSEQ multiplex PCR, yet TCRdb's version contains in-frame clones alone and is incomplete. The repertoire holds fewer than 400,000 clones, with around 85% as singletons. The CDR3 is 15 amino acids. Germline CDR1 and CDR2: MDHEN and SYDVKM. The V gene lost 3 bases and the J gene lost 4 bases, with 12 bases spanning the gap. V and J are TRBV28 and TRBJ2-2, with D tentatively TRBD2 (6 bases). Material: peripheral blood. The origin of this receptor is a woman aged 18 to 35 with acute or convalescent COVID-19. The CDR3 is CASSLGRSGTGELFF. The CDR3 nucleotides read TGTGCCAGCAGTTTGGGGAGGAGCGGCACCGGGGAGCTGTTTTTT.